One T cell receptor beta chain is described in this entry. What it recognizes is unknown. The data were taken from a study of OX40 agonist ivuxolimab in advanced cancers. Looking at the study overall: Patients with hepatocellular carcinoma, melanoma, renal cell or head and neck cancer made up the dose-escalation patients. Participants, 70% to 90% male, averaged roughly 60 years of age, ranging from roughly 20 to 80. Study-level findings and limits: Partial responders at 0.1-3.0 mg/kg showed near-lowest clonal expansion.

The method was immunoSEQ multiplex PCR; TCRdb's version includes in-frame clones alone and lacks a portion of them. The sample includes roughly 70,000 clones, approximately 86% of them seen just once. The source is an adult with an advanced solid tumor such as melanoma, head and neck, liver or kidney cancer. The sample was CD4+ or CD8+ T cells sorted from blood, taken in a trial of the OX40 agonist ivuxolimab.

The CDR3, as DNA: TGCGCCAGCAGCTTGATGGTTAACACAGATACGCAGTATTTT. Encoded protein: CASSLMVNTDTQYF. The chain employs TRBV5-1 and TRBJ2-3; D call uncertain. The CDR3 has 14 amino acids. V shed 1 base and J shed 2 bases, with 8 bases lying between them. Looked up from germline, CDR1 is SGHRS and CDR2 is YFSETQ.